The 25 T cell receptor beta chains below were found in one sample sequenced in a study of sequential checkpoint blockade in melanoma. The method was immunoSEQ multiplex PCR; TCRdb's version includes in-frame clones alone and lacks a portion of them. The sample holds over 8,000 clones; around 80% are singletons and the top ten take 9% to 14%. Treatment of the sample: randomized to nivolumab then ipilimumab (arm A) or the reverse (arm B). Specimen: CD8+ T cells sorted from blood (inferred from file names), collected from a patient given nivolumab and ipilimumab in sequence. These receptors were obtained from a human donor with melanoma.

The chain carries TRBV29-1 and TRBJ2-5, with D uncertain. The V end lost 0 bases, the J end lost 4 bases, and 21 bases lay between the germline ends. The CDR3 loop spans 17 amino acids. Germline CDR1 and CDR2: SQVTM and ANQGSEA. Here the CDR3 reads CSVEEMRRFEEGETQYF. In DNA, the CDR3 is TGCAGCGTTGAAGAAATGCGTAGGTTCGAGGAAGGAGAGACCCAGTACTTC. Based on the CDR3 plus reference TRBV29-1 and TRBJ2-5, the full variable domain is SAVISQKPSRDICQRGTSLTIQCQVDSQVTMMFWYRQQPGQSLTLIATANQGSEATYESGFVIDKFPISRPNLTFSTLTVSNMSPEDSSIYLCSVEEMRRFEEGETQYFGPGTRLLVL.

V usage is TRBV30 and J usage is TRBJ2-5; TRBD2 matches 11 bases. Looked up from germline, CDR1 is GTSNPN and CDR2 is SVGIG (reference sequence). The V gene end was trimmed by 3 bases and the J gene end by 2 bases; junction bases not matched to a gene: 5. The CDR3 is 15 amino acids. The chain's CDR3 is CAWSSGTSGQETQYF. The CDR3 bases are TGTGCCTGGAGCTCGGGGACTAGCGGACAAGAGACCCAGTACTTC.

The chain combines TRBV2 with TRBJ2-7; possibly TRBD2 for D (5 bases). Trimming pared 5 bases from V and 4 bases from J, leaving 15 bases between. The CDR3 is 14 amino acids. Germline V CDR1 and CDR2: SNHLY, FYNNEI. Here the CDR3 DNA reads TGTGCCAGCAGTACGATTAGCGTAGCGTACGAGCAGTACTTC. It encodes CASSTISVAYEQYF.

The V gene is TRBV28, the J gene TRBJ2-2; D unclear. This CDR3 comprises 15 residues. CDR1 is MDHEN and CDR2 is SYDVKM in the germline V gene. The V and J ends lost 5 bases and 4 bases respectively, with 14 bases between them. The CDR3 protein is CASSAGVGRTGELFF. In DNA, the CDR3 is TGTGCCAGCAGTGCCGGCGTTGGGCGCACCGGGGAGCTGTTTTTT.

In its sample, this clone was seen a few times. This chain connects TRBV2 to TRBJ2-5; 7 bases align to TRBD2. Trimming cost V 5 bases and J 2 bases; bases outside gene matches: 23. Germline V gene sequence: CDR1 SNHLY, CDR2 FYNNEI. This CDR3 has 20 residues. The CDR3 nucleotides read TGTGCCAGCAGTTCTCCCCTAGCTCTACGGGGGGAGGGAACACAAGAGACCCAGTACTTC. Its protein is CASSSPLALRGEGTQETQYF.

This clone was counted only a few times. The V and J genes are TRBV28 and TRBJ2-1, with a weak D call TRBD1 (5 bases). Germline V CDR1 and CDR2: MDHEN, SYDVKM. V gave up 7 bases and J gave up 7 bases, with 11 bases separating them. This CDR3 region has 12 residues. CDR3 sequence reads: CASKRGVNEQFF. DNA for the CDR3: TGTGCCAGCAAAAGGGGCGTAAATGAGCAGTTCTTC.

There are a few counts of this clone. V gene TRBV5-6 combines with J gene TRBJ1-5, with D possibly being TRBD1 (6 bases). The CDR3 covers 14 residues. Per the germline V gene, CDR1 is SGHDT and CDR2 is YYEEEE. Trimming took 4 bases from V and 0 from J, leaving 8 bases between them. CDR3 residues: CASSGQYSNQPQHF. The CDR3 DNA sequence: TGTGCCAGCAGCGGACAGTATAGCAATCAGCCCCAGCATTTT.

V is TRBV7-9 and J is TRBJ2-1, with 7 bases identical to TRBD2. Unmatched junction bases numbered 3, after V lost 0 bases and J lost 7 bases. Germline CDR1 is SEHNR and CDR2 is FQNEAQ (reference sequence). This CDR3 region has 14 residues. As DNA, the CDR3 is TGTGCCAGCAGCTTAGCGGGGGGGTTTAATGAGCAGTTCTTC. This translates into CASSLAGGFNEQFF. The full variable domain, completed using reference TRBV7-9 and TRBJ2-1, is DTGVSQNPRHKITKRGQNVTFRCDPISEHNRLYWYRQTLGQGPEFLTYFQNEAQLEKSRLLSDRFSAERPKGSFSTLEIQRTEQGDSAMYLCASSLAGGFNEQFFGPGTRLTVL.

Only a few counts were recorded for this clone. A junction end diverges from the germline sequence, so it may reflect a read error. The V gene is TRBV9, the J gene TRBJ1-2; 7 bases are a match to TRBD1. Germline V gene sequence: CDR1 SGDLS, CDR2 YYNGEE. The CDR3 sequence is 13 residues long. The CDR3 nucleotides read TGTGCCAGCAGTGTAGACAGGGCGAGCGGCTACACCTTC. It yields the protein CASSVDRASGYTF.

The rearrangement uses TRBV7-6 and TRBJ2-7; a weak D match, TRBD1 (6 bases). V was cut by 5 bases and J by 2 bases, with 16 bases left in between. In germline, CDR1 is SGHVS, CDR2 FNYEAQ. The CDR3 length is 15 residues. CDR3: CASSPRDTGPYEQYF. Written as DNA, the CDR3 is TGTGCCAGCAGCCCCCGGGACACAGGTCCCTACGAGCAGTACTTC.

The chain couples TRBV5-1 to TRBJ2-1, with D possibly being TRBD1 (5 bases). In germline, CDR1 is SGHRS, CDR2 YFSETQ. CDR3 length: 14 amino acids. The V gene lost 1 base and the J gene lost 9 bases, with 14 bases spanning the gap. For the CDR3, the DNA is TGCGCCAGCAGCTTGTGGGTGACAGAGGCTGAGCAGTTCTTC. This translates into CASSLWVTEAEQFF.

The chain has TRBV9 and TRBJ2-1; the match to TRBD2 covers 10 bases. With V trimmed by 3 bases and J by 8 bases, 5 bases remained unmatched. Germline loops: CDR1 SGDLS, CDR2 YYNGEE. This CDR3 contains 14 residues. DNA of the CDR3: TGTGCCAGCAGCGCCGGGACTAGCGTTTATGAGCAGTTCTTC. Its protein product is CASSAGTSVYEQFF.

The genes are TRBV5-1 and TRBJ2-1; D is possibly TRBD2 (5 bases). The CDR3 is 14 amino acids. Germline V gene lookup returns CDR1 SGHRS and CDR2 YFSETQ. Trimming cost V 2 bases and J 7 bases, with 13 bases left between them. CDR3 protein: CASSFLGLWNEQFF. The CDR3 DNA is TGCGCCAGCAGCTTCTTAGGACTCTGGAATGAGCAGTTCTTC. Based on the CDR3 plus reference TRBV5-1 and TRBJ2-1, the full variable domain is KAGVTQTPRYLIKTRGQQVTLSCSPISGHRSVSWYQQTPGQGLQFLFEYFSETQRNKGNFPGRFSGRQFSNSRSEMNVSTLELGDSALYLCASSFLGLWNEQFFGPGTRLTVL.

The rearrangement joins TRBV7-8 to TRBJ1-3, with a tentative D call TRBD1 (6 bases). The CDR3 has 15 amino acids. Germline CDR1 SGHVS, CDR2 FQNEAQ. Deletions cut 1 base from V and 3 bases from J, with 10 bases between. CDR3 bases: TGTGCCAGCAGCTTAGAGGGGGTTTATGGAAACACCATATATTTT. Protein sequence: CASSLEGVYGNTIYF.

This clone has a handful of counts. The chain uses TRBV7-6 and TRBJ2-7, with 8 positions matching TRBD2. CDR1 is SGHVS and CDR2 is FNYEAQ in the germline V gene. V dropped 5 bases and J dropped 6; count of bases not matched to a gene: 9. The CDR3 has 14 amino acids. The CDR3 DNA sequence: TGTGCCAGCAGCCCGGGGGGGCGGGCTGGCGAGCAGTACTTC. This gives the protein CASSPGGRAGEQYF.

J is TRBJ2-1 and V is TRBV25-1; 10 bases map to TRBD2. The CDR3 consists of 15 residues. The germline CDR1 and CDR2 sequences are MGHDK and SYGVNS. V was pared by 3 bases and J by 5 bases, with 4 bases of the junction left unmatched. The CDR3 reads CASSDGLADHNEQFF. The CDR3 DNA follows: TGTGCCAGCAGTGATGGACTAGCGGACCACAATGAGCAGTTCTTC.

The chain couples TRBV29-1 to TRBJ1-2, with D maybe TRBD1 (6 bases). Germline V gene lookup returns CDR1 SQVTM and CDR2 ANQGSEA. CDR3 size: 11 residues. Trimming pared 4 bases from V and 7 bases from J, leaving 10 bases between. The CDR3 loop reads CSVVWGPGYTF. In DNA form, the CDR3 reads TGCAGCGTTGTCTGGGGGCCTGGCTACACCTTC.

This chain joins TRBV19 and TRBJ2-7; TRBD1 agrees at 8 bases. The CDR3 is 14 residues long. Looked up from germline, CDR1 is LNHDA and CDR2 is SQIVND (reference sequence). The J segment lost 2 bases and the V segment lost 3 bases, leaving 3 bases of the junction unmatched. CDR3 sequence: CASSIVRGPYEQYF. The CDR3 nucleotides are TGTGCCAGTAGTATCGTCAGGGGGCCCTACGAGCAGTACTTC.

The chain employs TRBV15 and TRBJ2-1; TRBD2 matches at 9 bases. The CDR3 spans 15 residues. Germline CDR1 is LNHNV and CDR2 is YYDKDF (reference sequence). J gave up 8 bases and V 1 base, and 6 bases lay outside the gene matches. Written as DNA, the CDR3 is TGTGCCACCAGCAGAGTAGCGGGAGTAGATTATGAGCAGTTCTTC. Its protein product is CATSRVAGVDYEQFF.

The gene calls are TRBV5-5 and TRBJ2-5; 7 bases line up with TRBD1. J was trimmed by 5 bases and V by 0 bases; bases with no gene match: 4. In germline, CDR1 is SGHKS, CDR2 YYEKEE (reference sequence). This CDR3 spans 14 amino acids. In DNA, the CDR3 is TGTGCCAGCAGCTTGGGAGGGGGCGAGGAGACCCAGTACTTC. Protein product: CASSLGGGEETQYF.

This clone was seen a few times. V gene TRBV23-1 combines with J gene TRBJ1-4; D not resolved. TRBV23-1 is an ORF, and what it does is uncertain. The CDR3 totals 17 residues. V shed 0 bases and J shed 4 bases, with 15 bases lying between them. The CDR3 bases are TGCGCCAGCAGTCAATCTTTCGACCTACGAGGTAATGAAAAACTGTTTTTT. Its protein is CASSQSFDLRGNEKLFF.

This chain connects TRBV7-3 to TRBJ1-2, with 7 nucleotides matching TRBD1. Germline V gene lookup returns CDR1 SGHTA and CDR2 FQGTGA. V lost 5 bases to trimming and J lost 6 bases; unmatched junction nucleotides: 9. The CDR3 length is 14 residues. As DNA, the CDR3 is TGTGCCAGCAGCCTTGACAGGGTCGGAGATGGCTACACCTTC. Its protein product is CASSLDRVGDGYTF.

CDR3 nucleotide sequence: TGTGCCAGGCGAGCAGAGGGGGGGGATGGCTACACCTTC. Translated, it gives CARRAEGGDGYTF. The J gene is TRBJ1-2, the V gene TRBV2, with D tentatively TRBD1 (6 bases). The V gene lost 9 bases and the J gene lost 6 bases, with 17 bases spanning the gap. Germline V gene sequence: CDR1 SNHLY, CDR2 FYNNEI. The CDR3 has 13 residues.

The rearrangement uses TRBV6-4 and TRBJ2-6; 8 bases are a match to TRBD1. Germline values: CDR1 MRHNA, CDR2 SNTAGT. The CDR3 runs to 16 residues. The V segment lost 5 bases and the J segment 0 bases; nucleotides outside the gene matches: 3. The CDR3 bases are TGTGCCAGCAGTACCGGGACAGGCTCTGGGGCCAACGTCCTGACTTTC. Its protein is CASSTGTGSGANVLTF.

The J gene is TRBJ2-3, the V gene TRBV4-2; 10 bases fit TRBD2. This CDR3 is built from 16 residues. V lost 1 base and J lost 2; bases outside the gene matches: 3. Germline values: CDR1 LGHNA, CDR2 YNFKEQ. The CDR3 nucleotides are TGTGCCAGCAGCCAAGGGACTAGCGGCATCACAGATACGCAGTATTTT. It yields the protein CASSQGTSGITDTQYF.